What follows are 26 T cell receptor beta chains derived from one specimen sequenced in a study of breast tumors, draining lymph nodes, adjacent tissues. MiXCR, run by TCRdb on the multiplex PCR reads, gives a single entry per CDR3 protein. Of 100,000 to 150,000 distinct CDR3 sequences in the sample, about 20% were seen once. Axillary draining lymph nodes of breast cancer patients supplied the node samples. The sequenced sample consisted of axillary lymph node tissue. The origin of the receptors is a female donor with breast cancer. Some clones in this sample may be carry-over from other donors' samples.

This clonotype was counted ten times or more. The chain combines TRBV19 with TRBJ2-1, with 10 positions matching TRBD2. Germline CDR1 LNHDA, CDR2 SQIVND (reference sequence). The J segment lost 2 bases and the V segment lost 5 bases, leaving 6 bases of the junction unmatched. This CDR3 spans 16 amino acids. The DNA of the CDR3 is TGTGCCAGTAGTCCAGAGCGGGGGGGTACCTACAATGAGCAGTTCTTC. Protein product: CASSPERGGTYNEQFF.

This chain links TRBV28 with TRBJ2-1; 8 bases map to TRBD2. V lost 2 bases to trimming and J lost 8 bases; unmatched junction nucleotides: 8. CDR3 length equals 15 residues. In germline, CDR1 is MDHEN, CDR2 SYDVKM. CDR3 protein: CASSLLAGGNDEQFF. The CDR3 region has the DNA TGTGCCAGCAGTTTACTGGCGGGAGGAAACGATGAGCAGTTCTTC.

This clonotype was detected many times. The rearrangement uses TRBV11-3 and TRBJ2-1; 11 bases map to TRBD2. The length of the CDR3 is 17 residues. The V gene end was trimmed by 1 base and the J gene end by 3 bases; junction bases not matched to a gene: 5. The germline V gene encodes CDR1 SGHNT and CDR2 YENEEA. CDR3 region: CASSLGEGLADYNEQFF. In DNA, the CDR3 is TGTGCCAGCAGCTTAGGGGAGGGACTAGCGGACTACAATGAGCAGTTCTTC.

This clonotype was recorded at least ten times. The rearrangement links TRBV29-1 to TRBJ1-5; 11 bases fit TRBD1. The germline V gene encodes CDR1 SQVTM and CDR2 ANQGSEA. V was clipped by 4 bases and J by 3 bases; unmatched bases: 2. The CDR3 has 14 residues. This chain's CDR3 is CSVGTGGFNQPQHF. CDR3 DNA sequence: TGCAGCGTTGGGACAGGGGGCTTCAATCAGCCCCAGCATTTT.

A word on this clonotype: A much more abundant neighbour one base away suggests this may be a read error. The V gene is TRBV3-1, the J gene TRBJ2-1, with D perhaps TRBD2 (6 bases). The germline CDR1 and CDR2 sequences are LGHDT and YNNKEL (reference sequence). This CDR3 is built from 12 residues. The CDR3 DNA is TGTGCCAGCAGCCAGGAGGGACTCGAGCAGGTCTTC. It encodes CASSQEGLEQVF.

This chain joins TRBV30 and TRBJ1-6; D unclear. CDR1 is GTSNPN, CDR2 SVGIG, per germline (reference sequence). Deletions cut 0 bases from V and 7 bases from J, with 7 bases between. The CDR3 consists of 13 residues. The CDR3 DNA reads as TGTGCCTGGAGTGTACCGGGGAATTCACCCCTCCACTTT. Its translation: CAWSVPGNSPLHF. The full variable domain, rest sourced from reference TRBV30 and TRBJ1-6, is SQTIHQWPATLVQPVGSPLSLECTVEGTSNPNLYWYRQAAGRGLQLLFYSVGIGQISSEVPQNLSASRPQDRQFILSSKKLLLSDSGFYLCAWSVPGNSPLHFGNGTRLTVT.

Many counts were recorded for this clonotype. The chain employs TRBV12-3 or TRBV12-4 and TRBJ2-3; 8 bases agree with TRBD2. This CDR3 region has 15 residues. V shed 7 bases, J shed 3 bases, and the junction held 9 bases outside the gene matches. As DNA, the CDR3 is TGTGCCAGCAAACCACCGGGACTAGAAACAGATACGCAGTATTTT. Protein product: CASKPPGLETDTQYF.

V gene TRBV24-1 combines with J gene TRBJ1-1; 9 bases line up with TRBD1. J was trimmed by 11 bases and V by 3 bases; bases with no gene match: 12. Per germline, CDR1 KGHDR and CDR2 SFDVKD. The CDR3 has 15 residues. The CDR3 sequence: CATSDIKPGTGHAFF. CDR3 in DNA: TGTGCCACCAGTGATATAAAACCCGGGACAGGGCACGCTTTCTTT.

This clonotype was picked up a small number of times. Just one base apart from a much larger clone, this may be a read error. The genes are TRBV20-1 and TRBJ2-1; maybe TRBD2 (5 bases). The CDR3 spans 10 residues. V was clipped by 5 bases and J by 11 bases, with 10 bases between them. The germline CDR1 and CDR2 sequences are DFQATT and SNEGSKA (reference sequence). CDR3 loop: CSAPPGKQFF. In DNA, the CDR3 is TGCAGTGCTCCCCCGGGGAAGCAGTTCTTC.

This clonotype was observed at least ten times. One end of the junction varies from germline; a read error may be responsible. J is TRBJ1-2 and V is TRBV2; perhaps TRBD1 as D (6 bases). Germline V CDR1 and CDR2: SNHLY, FYNNEI. The CDR3 spans 13 residues. CDR3 DNA: TGTGCCAGCACGGACCCTCGGACAGATCCCTTCATCTTC. It translates to CASTDPRTDPFIF.

This clonotype was found many times. The rearrangement uses TRBV7-9 and TRBJ2-1; D uncertain. In germline, CDR1 is SEHNR, CDR2 FQNEAQ (reference sequence). The CDR3 length is 13 residues. The V end lost 5 bases, the J end lost 9 bases, and 14 bases lay between the germline ends. In nucleotides, the CDR3 is TGTGCCAGCAGCATCCTGGCCCTCCGTGAGCAGTTCTTC. It yields the protein CASSILALREQFF.

This clonotype was picked up many times. This rearrangement joins TRBV10-1 to TRBJ1-5; a possible D gene is TRBD1 (5 bases). CDR3 length equals 17 residues. V dropped 7 bases and J dropped 0 bases, with 19 bases sitting between them. Per the germline V gene, CDR1 is WNHNN and CDR2 is SYGVQD (reference sequence). The CDR3 protein is CASISGHRPYSNQPQHF. CDR3 sequence (DNA): TGCGCCAGCATCTCAGGACACCGACCCTATAGCAATCAGCCCCAGCATTTT.

There are many counts of this clonotype. The J gene is TRBJ2-7, the V gene TRBV5-1; D remains ambiguous. This CDR3 has 15 amino acids. V dropped 0 bases and J dropped 2 bases, with 12 bases sitting between them. Germline V gene data show CDR1 as SGHRS and CDR2 as YFSETQ. The chain's CDR3 is CASSLGTPTTYEQYF. In DNA form, the CDR3 reads TGCGCCAGCAGCTTGGGTACGCCAACAACCTACGAGCAGTACTTC. The variable domain in full, with the rest retrieved from reference TRBV5-1 and TRBJ2-7, is KAGVTQTPRYLIKTRGQQVTLSCSPISGHRSVSWYQQTPGQGLQFLFEYFSETQRNKGNFPGRFSGRQFSNSRSEMNVSTLELGDSALYLCASSLGTPTTYEQYFGPGTRLTVT.

Many counts were recorded for this clonotype. This sequence joins TRBV18 and TRBJ1-2, with TRBD1 identical over 7 bases. The V and J ends lost 1 base and 6 bases, in that order; junction bases with no gene match: 2. CDR3 size: 13 residues. Germline lookup yields CDR1 KGHSH and CDR2 LQKENI. The CDR3 here is CASSPQGADGYTF. CDR3 bases: TGTGCCAGCTCACCACAGGGGGCGGATGGCTACACCTTC.

The chain links TRBV5-1 to TRBJ2-5; D is ambiguous. The CDR3 has 14 residues. Trimming left V 0 bases short and J 1 base short, with 7 bases between. The germline CDR1 and CDR2 sequences are SGHRS and YFSETQ. The CDR3: CASSLGHPQETQYF. As DNA, the CDR3 is TGCGCCAGCAGCTTGGGACACCCCCAAGAGACCCAGTACTTC.

This clonotype was seen at least ten times. The chain joins TRBV3-1 to TRBJ2-7; unclear D gene. This CDR3 is 13 amino acids long. In germline, CDR1 is LGHDT, CDR2 YNNKEL (reference sequence). V dropped 4 bases and J dropped 1 base, with 8 bases sitting between them. The CDR3 region has the DNA TGTGCCAGCAGCCCGGACGGGTCCTACGAGCAGTACTTC. As protein: CASSPDGSYEQYF.

This clonotype was seen repeatedly, ten times or more. The CDR3 sequence: CASSQIQGASGRPETQYF. DNA of the CDR3: TGCGCCAGCAGCCAAATACAGGGGGCTAGCGGGAGACCAGAGACCCAGTACTTC. The chain employs TRBV4-1 and TRBJ2-5; possibly TRBD2 for D (10 bases). Between the trimmed V and J ends, which lost 2 bases and 4 bases, there was a span of 23 bases. This CDR3 is built from 18 residues. Germline V lookup: CDR1 MGHRA, CDR2 YSYEKL.

Many counts were recorded for this clonotype. The chain links TRBV14 to TRBJ1-2; D not certain. Germline V CDR1 and CDR2: SGHDN, FVKESK. The germline V and J ends were trimmed by 3 bases and 8 bases, with 16 bases remaining between them. This CDR3 is built from 14 residues. The CDR3 spells CASSHNAGPRGYTF. The DNA for the CDR3 is TGTGCCAGCAGCCACAACGCGGGCCCTAGGGGCTACACCTTC.

This clonotype was counted between two and nine times. J is TRBJ2-4 and V is TRBV6-9, with D perhaps TRBD1 (6 bases). V was pared by 3 bases and J by 6 bases, with 6 bases between. Germline assignment: CDR1 MNHGY and CDR2 SVAAGI. CDR3 size: 12 residues. CDR3 DNA: TGTGCCAGCAGTTACAGGGGAAACATTCAGTACTTC. Translation gives CASSYRGNIQYF.

The rearrangement uses TRBV3-1 and TRBJ2-1; no clear D. Germline V gene data show CDR1 as LGHDT and CDR2 as YNNKEL (reference sequence). V lost 1 base and J 2 bases, leaving 6 bases between the germline ends. CDR3 length: 14 residues. The CDR3 sequence: CASSQVPPYNEQFF. For the CDR3, the DNA is TGTGCCAGCAGCCAAGTACCCCCCTACAATGAGCAGTTCTTC.

This clonotype was found a few times. The chain couples TRBV18 to TRBJ2-5; no clear D gene. The V gene lost 3 bases and the J gene lost 2 bases, with 4 bases spanning the gap. The CDR3 runs 12 residues. The germline V gene encodes CDR1 KGHSH and CDR2 LQKENI. The CDR3 loop reads CASSPRQETQYF. The CDR3 DNA sequence: TGTGCCAGCTCACCGCGACAAGAGACCCAGTACTTC.

Details on this clonotype: A single base separates this from a much larger clone, so it may be a read error. V is TRBV20-1 and J is TRBJ2-3; no firm D call. Looked up from germline, CDR1 is DFQATT and CDR2 is SNEGSKA (reference sequence). The CDR3 loop spans 12 amino acids. CDR3 sequence: CSAYLSADAQYF. CDR3 sequence (DNA): TGCAGTGCTTACCTTTCGGCAGATGCGCAGTATTTT.

This clonotype was detected only a few times. The chain joins TRBV6-5 to TRBJ1-5; TRBD1 matches 7 bases. CDR3 length: 16 amino acids. The germline V gene has CDR1 MNHEY and CDR2 SVGAGI. The junction had 7 bases not matched to a gene; V was cut back by 1 base and J by 4 bases. The CDR3 region is CASSYYRQGSNQPQHF. The CDR3 nucleotides read TGTGCCAGCAGTTACTATAGACAGGGTTCGAATCAGCCCCAGCATTTT.

There are a few counts of this clonotype. Since a much larger clone is just one base distant, this may be a read error. This chain joins TRBV7-9 and TRBJ2-1, with D perhaps assigned TRBD1 or TRBD2 (5 bases each). The CDR3 spans 15 residues. Germline CDR1 SEHNR, CDR2 FQNEAQ (reference sequence). V lost 4 bases, J lost 9 bases, and 19 bases lay in between. CDR3 region: CASSSGRWPLREQFF. CDR3 DNA: TGTGCCAGCAGCTCGGGACGGTGGCCTCTCCGTGAGCAGTTCTTC.

This clonotype has at least ten counts. V gene TRBV20-1 combines with J gene TRBJ2-7, with TRBD1 as a possible D gene (5 bases). The V and J ends lost 6 bases and 0 bases respectively, with 12 bases between them. CDR3 length: 13 residues. The germline gives CDR1 DFQATT, CDR2 SNEGSKA (reference sequence). For the CDR3, the DNA is TGCAGTGCACTTCTGACAGCCTCCTACGAGCAGTACTTC. This translates into CSALLTASYEQYF.

Regarding this clonotype: This may arise from a read error, as a much more abundant clone is one base away. The V call is TRBV6-6, the J call TRBJ2-3, with 14 bases identical to TRBD2. The CDR3 length is 17 residues. Germline CDR1 and CDR2: MNHNY and SVGAGI (reference sequence). Losses at the gene ends were 0 bases for V and 5 bases for J; bases not matched to a gene: 4. The CDR3 region has the DNA TGTGCCAGCAGTTACTCTAAGACTAGCGGGGGGGTAGATACGCAGTATTTT. Its protein product is CASSYSKTSGGVDTQYF.